This T cell receptor beta chain was observed in a study of control samples from healthy donors and cancer patients. Trimming left V 5 bases short and J 3 bases short, with 7 bases between. The CDR3 covers 12 residues. The data were produced by immunoSEQ multiplex PCR, yet TCRdb's version contains in-frame clones alone and is incomplete. This sample carries around 250,000 clones, over 75% of them seen once, and the ten largest clones take about an eighth. The V and J genes are TRBV12-3 or TRBV12-4 and TRBJ1-2, with D possibly matching TRBD1 (6 bases). The specimen sequenced was PBMCs. This receptor was identified in an older woman with lung cancer. The CDR3 DNA reads TGTGCCAGCAGTGCAGGGGACTATGGCTACACCTTC. Its translation: CASSAGDYGYTF.